A selection of T cell receptor beta chains follows, all from one sample in a study of blood T cells in healthy people across ages. One entry per CDR3 protein results from TCRdb running MiXCR on the 5' RACE reads. The sample lists around 940,000 distinct CDR3 sequences, roughly 51% occurring once. Sequencing was carried out using blood. The receptors were sampled from a woman aged 55-70 years in good health. CDR3s include the opening cysteine and the closing phenylalanine or tryptophan. The order of the fields is D gene, J gene, V gene, clone size, CDR3 protein, CDR3 DNA. The D gene is left open where the match is weak. The size entry is marked missing in some rows and otherwise reads once, few, many or a size class.

-,TRBJ2-5,TRBV3-1,few,CASSLATGVRGEQYF,TGTGCCAGCAGCCTCGCGACTGGCGTAAGAGGGGAGCAGTACTTC
TRBD1,TRBJ2-3,TRBV30,-,CAWDRERTDTQYF,TGTGCCTGGGACAGGGAAAGGACAGATACGCAGTATTTT
TRBD2,TRBJ2-7,TRBV6-2/TRBV6-3,-,CATDSGAIYEQYF,TGTGCCACCGATAGCGGGGCTATCTACGAGCAGTACTTC
-,TRBJ2-7,TRBV20-1,-,CSARDPDTRGGQYF,TGCAGTGCTAGAGACCCTGATACAAGGGGAGGACAGTACTTC
TRBD2,TRBJ2-3,TRBV13,once,CASSPDGEGRTDTQYF,TGTGCCAGCAGCCCGGACGGGGAGGGCCGCACAGATACGCAGTATTTT
-,TRBJ2-5,TRBV28,-,CASSRPGRETQYF,TGTGCCAGCAGCCGTCCCGGACGGGAGACCCAGTACTTC
-,TRBJ2-4,TRBV5-1,few,CASSLTPEGNIQYF,TGCGCCAGCAGCCTAACTCCGGAGGGAAACATTCAGTACTTC
-,TRBJ2-5,TRBV29-1,-,CSVEDRKVYNEQYF,TGCAGCGTTGAAGATCGGAAAGTTTACAATGAGCAGTACTTC
TRBD2,TRBJ2-1,TRBV20-1,-,CSGLREILGNEQFF,TGCAGTGGTTTGCGGGAGATACTGGGGAATGAGCAGTTCTTC
-,TRBJ1-4,TRBV6-2/TRBV6-3,-,CASSPTPTNEKLFF,TGTGCCAGCAGTCCAACCCCGACGAATGAAAAACTGTTTTTT
-,TRBJ2-3,TRBV28,-,CASRGFSLLYSTDTQYF,TGTGCCAGCAGGGGATTTTCCTTACTCTATAGCACAGATACGCAGTATTTT
-,TRBJ2-3,TRBV12-3/TRBV12-4,-,CASSFAGFGTDTQYF,TGTGCCAGCAGTTTTGCCGGGTTTGGGACAGATACGCAGTATTTT
TRBD2,TRBJ2-1,TRBV24-1,-,CATSDSAWREGPRNEQFF,TGTGCCACCAGTGATTCCGCCTGGCGGGAGGGCCCTCGAAATGAGCAGTTCTTC
TRBD1,TRBJ1-4,TRBV19,-,CASSIGPGTGGEKLFF,TGTGCCAGTAGTATCGGCCCCGGGACAGGGGGTGAAAAACTGTTTTTT
TRBD2,TRBJ2-4,TRBV20-1,few,CSAEGLTENIQYF,TGCAGTGCAGAGGGACTAACAGAAAACATTCAGTACTTC
-,TRBJ2-3,TRBV5-1,-,CASSLAGRGREDTQYF,TGTGCCAGCAGCTTGGCAGGCCGGGGCCGAGAGGATACGCAGTATTTT